These 21 T cell receptor beta chains came from one sample sequenced in a study of breast tumors, draining lymph nodes, adjacent tissues (TCRdb year 2016). Lymph node samples came from the axillary draining lymph nodes of breast cancer patients. Library creation used multiplex PCR. The instrument was an Illumina HiSeq 2000. TCRdb applied fastp at Q25 and MiXCR to the public reads, then kept only in-frame beta chains. Duplicate CDR3 protein sequences are folded into a single record with the most common DNA and genes. The sample contains about 140,000 distinct CDR3 sequences, around a third of them found a single time. The ten largest make up approximately 2.2% of the sample. Sequenced: axillary lymph node tissue. The receptor source for this set is a female donor with breast cancer. Some clones in this sample may be carry-over from other donors' samples.

This clonotype was seen repeatedly, ten times or more. This chain links TRBV7-9 with TRBJ2-5, with 7 bases aligning to TRBD2. There are 17 residues in the CDR3. CDR1 and CDR2 (germline): SEHNR, FQNEAQ (reference sequence). J gave up 2 bases and V 5 bases, and 14 bases lay outside the gene matches. CDR3 in amino acids: CASSPHPGLEEQETQYF. The CDR3 nucleotides read TGTGCCAGCAGCCCCCATCCCGGACTAGAGGAGCAAGAGACCCAGTACTTC.

There are many counts of this clonotype. The rearrangement links TRBV6-1 to TRBJ2-7, with D perhaps given as TRBD1 or TRBD2 (6 bases each). CDR1 MNHNS and CDR2 SASEGT come from the germline V gene. CDR3 size: 15 residues. Trimming pared 4 bases from V and 3 bases from J, leaving 16 bases between. In DNA, the CDR3 is TGTGCCAGCAGTGGGGGTGGGGGGCGAGACTACGAGCAGTACTTC. Its translation is CASSGGGGRDYEQYF.

On this clonotype: A read error may explain this, as a much larger clone is one base away. This chain connects TRBV5-4 to TRBJ1-2; 7 bases match TRBD1. Germline V gene lookup returns CDR1 SGHNT and CDR2 YYREEE (reference sequence). The CDR3 consists of 12 residues. With V trimmed by 2 bases and J by 11 bases, 6 bases remained unmatched. The CDR3, as DNA: TGTGCCAGCAGCTTCGGACAGGCGGCGTACACCTTC. Its protein is CASSFGQAAYTF.

This clonotype has a count of ten or more. This chain connects TRBV12-3 or TRBV12-4 to TRBJ1-2; TRBD1 matches at 7 bases. V lost 5 bases and J lost 4; bases outside the gene matches: 7. This CDR3 spans 14 amino acids. Here the CDR3 DNA reads TGTGCCAGCAGTCCCGGACAGGTAACCTATGGCTACACCTTC. As protein: CASSPGQVTYGYTF.

This clonotype was observed many times. The V gene is TRBV29-1, the J gene TRBJ1-2; possible D gene TRBD1, 5 bases. The germline V gene has CDR1 SQVTM and CDR2 ANQGSEA. Trimming stripped 7 bases from V and 4 bases from J, with 19 bases between. There are 14 residues in the CDR3. The CDR3 loop reads CSDSPPGASYGYTF. For the CDR3, the DNA is TGCAGCGATTCGCCCCCCGGGGCTAGCTATGGCTACACCTTC.

This clonotype was recorded many times. V gene TRBV19 combines with J gene TRBJ2-5, with 7 bases aligning to TRBD2. Germline trimming cut 4 bases from V and 2 bases from J; bases unmatched to any gene: 7. This CDR3 comprises 15 residues. From germline, CDR1 is LNHDA and CDR2 SQIVND (reference sequence). CDR3 in amino acids: CASSTPGLRQETQYF. The CDR3 DNA sequence: TGTGCCAGTAGTACACCGGGACTAAGACAAGAGACCCAGTACTTC.

This clonotype was seen ten or more times. J is TRBJ1-5 and V is TRBV6-1; D call uncertain. CDR3 length: 13 residues. Germline V lookup: CDR1 MNHNS, CDR2 SASEGT. V dropped 4 bases and J dropped 6 bases, with 10 bases sitting between them. CDR3 residues: CASSVDRSQPQHF. The CDR3 region has the DNA TGTGCCAGCAGTGTAGATCGTAGTCAGCCCCAGCATTTT.

This clonotype was picked up one time. For the CDR3, the DNA is TGTGCCAGCAGTAATCCGACAGTCCAAGAGACCCAGTACTTC. Translating gives CASSNPTVQETQYF. V usage is TRBV6-2 or TRBV6-3 and J usage is TRBJ2-5; D perhaps matches TRBD1 (5 bases). The CDR3 loop spans 14 amino acids. Germline CDR1 reads MNHEY; CDR2 reads SVGEGT. V was pared by 5 bases and J by 1 base, with 11 bases between.

This clonotype was counted many times. The chain joins TRBV20-1 to TRBJ2-7; 14 bases are shared with TRBD2. Germline values: CDR1 DFQATT, CDR2 SNEGSKA (reference sequence). This CDR3 comprises 16 residues. V dropped 3 bases and J dropped 2; count of bases not matched to a gene: 6. The CDR3 loop is CSARTSGGARTYEQYF. DNA of the CDR3: TGCAGTGCTAGGACTAGCGGGGGGGCTCGCACCTACGAGCAGTACTTC.

This clonotype was picked up many times. The chain recombines TRBV2 with TRBJ2-7; D remains unclear. V was shortened by 8 bases and J by 4 bases, with 15 bases between the two germline ends. Germline lookup yields CDR1 SNHLY and CDR2 FYNNEI. CDR3 length: 13 residues. The CDR3 loop is CASLRATAYEQYF. CDR3 coding DNA: TGTGCCAGCCTACGGGCTACAGCATACGAGCAGTACTTC.

The chain combines TRBV15 with TRBJ2-7, with D perhaps matching TRBD1 (9 bases). Deletions cut 4 bases from V and 3 bases from J, with 19 bases between. The germline V gene encodes CDR1 LNHNV and CDR2 YYDKDF (reference sequence). The CDR3 is 16 residues long. The CDR3 reads CATSNLAGQGLYEQYF. The CDR3, as DNA: TGTGCCACCAGCAATTTAGCGGGACAGGGACTCTACGAGCAGTACTTC. Together with reference TRBV15 and TRBJ2-7, the CDR3 gives the full variable domain: DAMVIQNPRYQVTQFGKPVTLSCSQTLNHNVMYWYQQKSSQAPKLLFHYYDKDFNNEADTPDNFQSRRPNTSFCFLDIRSPGLGDTAMYLCATSNLAGQGLYEQYFGPGTRLTVT.

Many counts were recorded for this clonotype. The chain couples TRBV10-3 to TRBJ1-2, with 8 bases that match TRBD1. Germline V gene data show CDR1 as ENHRY and CDR2 as SYGVKD. The J segment lost 8 bases and the V segment lost 4 bases, leaving 3 bases of the junction unmatched. The CDR3 contains 12 residues. CDR3 coding DNA: TGTGCCATCAGTGCGGACAGGGACGGCTACACCTTC. It translates to CAISADRDGYTF.

This chain links TRBV29-1 with TRBJ1-5; D perhaps matches TRBD1 (5 bases). Deletions cut 8 bases from V and 14 bases from J, with 28 bases between. This CDR3 contains 14 residues. Germline values: CDR1 SQVTM, CDR2 ANQGSEA. The CDR3 sequence: CSSPSGLAHHNEHF. The CDR3 DNA reads TGCAGCTCACCATCGGGACTAGCCCATCACAATGAGCATTTT.

This clonotype has ten or more counts. A much larger clone lies a single base off, so this may be a read error. The conserved final phenylalanine or tryptophan is absent from the CDR3, which likely points to a read error. CDR3 nucleotide sequence: TGCACCGCTCCCGGTGATGGCTACACCTCC. It is translated as CTAPGDGYTS. This chain connects TRBV20-1 to TRBJ1-2; D call uncertain. The CDR3 length is 10 residues. CDR1 is DFQATT, CDR2 SNEGSKA, per germline (reference sequence).

This chain uses TRBV11-2 with TRBJ2-1; 7 bases agree with TRBD1. Germline loops: CDR1 SGHAT, CDR2 FQNNGV. Losses at the gene ends were 1 base for V and 6 bases for J; bases not matched to a gene: 6. This CDR3 contains 15 residues. The CDR3 sequence: CASSLVSGTVNEQFF. CDR3 DNA: TGTGCCAGCAGCTTAGTTTCAGGGACAGTCAATGAGCAGTTCTTC.

Concerning this clonotype: The junction shows a germline mismatch at one end, possibly a read error. The chain has TRBV12-3 or TRBV12-4 and TRBJ2-5, with D uncertain. The CDR3 has 13 residues. The CDR3, as DNA: TGTGCCAGCAGTTTCCCGGAAGGAGAGACCCAGTGCTTC. Translation gives CASSFPEGETQCF.

This clonotype was picked up many times. J is TRBJ1-2 and V is TRBV6-2 or TRBV6-3; tentative D call: TRBD1 (6 bases). The CDR3 spans 15 residues. Trimming removed 6 bases at V and 5 bases at J, with 19 bases between. Germline-derived CDR1 and CDR2 are MNHEY and SVGEGT. Here the CDR3 reads CASSHPQGQKYGYTF. CDR3 DNA sequence: TGTGCCAGCAGCCACCCACAAGGACAGAAGTATGGCTACACCTTC.

This clonotype turned up a few times. The chain carries TRBV12-3 or TRBV12-4 and TRBJ1-1, with a weak D call TRBD1 (5 bases). Deletions cut 6 bases from V and 0 bases from J, with 20 bases between. The CDR3 contains 17 residues. The CDR3 protein is CASRGWGPNYMNTEAFF. CDR3 in DNA: TGTGCCAGCAGGGGGTGGGGACCGAACTACATGAACACTGAAGCTTTCTTT.

This clonotype came up many times. The chain couples TRBV6-2 or TRBV6-3 to TRBJ2-1; a possible D gene is TRBD1 (6 bases). V was shortened by 1 base and J by 1 base, with 11 bases between the two germline ends. Per germline, CDR1 MNHEY and CDR2 SVGEGT. The CDR3 extends over 16 amino acids. The CDR3 region is CASSYYFRGSYNEQFF. The CDR3 DNA is TGTGCCAGCAGTTACTACTTCAGGGGTTCCTACAATGAGCAGTTCTTC.

This clonotype was counted many times. The chain carries TRBV10-1 and TRBJ1-6; the D gene is possibly TRBD1 (5 bases). The CDR3 is made up of 13 amino acids. V lost 2 bases, J lost 9 bases, and 8 bases lay in between. CDR1 is WNHNN and CDR2 is SYGVQD in the germline V gene (reference sequence). The CDR3, as DNA: TGCGCCAGCAGTGAGGTTGGGGGTTCACCCCTCCACTTT. Residues: CASSEVGGSPLHF.

This clonotype came up many times. The rearrangement uses TRBV5-1 and TRBJ2-1; 10 positions match TRBD2. The germline V gene has CDR1 SGHRS and CDR2 YFSETQ. The CDR3 consists of 15 residues. J lost 4 bases, V lost 3 bases, and 4 bases had no gene match. The CDR3 DNA follows: TGCGCCAGCAGCTACGGGACTAGCGAGTACAATGAGCAGTTCTTC. Its protein product is CASSYGTSEYNEQFF.